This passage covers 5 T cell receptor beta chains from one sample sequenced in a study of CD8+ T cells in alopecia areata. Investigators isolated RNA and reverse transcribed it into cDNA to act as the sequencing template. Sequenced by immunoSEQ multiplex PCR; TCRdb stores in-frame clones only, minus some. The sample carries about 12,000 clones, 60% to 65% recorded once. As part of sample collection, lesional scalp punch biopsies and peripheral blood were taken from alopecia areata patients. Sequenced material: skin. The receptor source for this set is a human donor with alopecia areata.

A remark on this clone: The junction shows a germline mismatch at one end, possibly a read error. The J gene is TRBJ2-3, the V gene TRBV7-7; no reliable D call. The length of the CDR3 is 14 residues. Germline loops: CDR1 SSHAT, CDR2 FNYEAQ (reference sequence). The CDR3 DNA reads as TGTGCTAGCAGCTTAGGTCGCTACACAGATACGCAGTATTTT. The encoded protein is CASSLGRYTDTQYF.

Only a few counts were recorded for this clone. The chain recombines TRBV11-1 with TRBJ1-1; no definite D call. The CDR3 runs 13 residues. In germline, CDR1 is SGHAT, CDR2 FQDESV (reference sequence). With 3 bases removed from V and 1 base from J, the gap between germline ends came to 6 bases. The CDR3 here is CASSFPENTEAFF. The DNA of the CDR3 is TGTGCCAGCAGCTTTCCGGAGAACACTGAAGCTTTCTTT.

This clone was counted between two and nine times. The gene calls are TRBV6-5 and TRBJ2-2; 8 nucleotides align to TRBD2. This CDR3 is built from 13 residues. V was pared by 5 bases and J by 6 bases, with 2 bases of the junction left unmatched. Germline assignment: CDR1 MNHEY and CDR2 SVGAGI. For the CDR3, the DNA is TGTGCCAGCAGTCCGGGACTAGCCGGGGAGCTGTTTTTT. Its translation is CASSPGLAGELFF.

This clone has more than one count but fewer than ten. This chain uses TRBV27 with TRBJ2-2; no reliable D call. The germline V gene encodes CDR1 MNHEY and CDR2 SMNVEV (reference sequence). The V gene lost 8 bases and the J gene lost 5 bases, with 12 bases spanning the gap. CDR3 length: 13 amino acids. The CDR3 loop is CASRSAVTGELFF. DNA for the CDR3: TGTGCCAGCCGGTCCGCGGTTACCGGGGAGCTGTTTTTT.

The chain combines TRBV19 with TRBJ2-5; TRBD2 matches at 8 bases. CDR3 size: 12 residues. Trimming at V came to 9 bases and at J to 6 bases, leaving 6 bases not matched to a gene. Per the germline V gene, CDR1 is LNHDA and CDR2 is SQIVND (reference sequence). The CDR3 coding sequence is TGTGCCAGGGAAAGCGGGGGAAAGACCCAGTACTTC. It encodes CARESGGKTQYF.